Below, 21 T cell receptor beta chains from the same sample are listed, as sequenced in a study of T cell responses to AZD1222 COVID-19 vaccine. Produced via immunoSEQ multiplex PCR; TCRdb's table is partial and in-frame only. The sample includes about 77,000 clones, around 90% seen only once; the top ten take around 4.5%. The sequencing here drew on peripheral blood, taken 28 days after the second AZD1222 dose. Every receptor here comes from an adult who received the AZD1222 COVID-19 vaccine.

This chain links TRBV30 with TRBJ2-1, with D perhaps being TRBD1 or TRBD2 (5 bases each). The V gene lost 1 base and the J gene lost 4 bases, with 17 bases spanning the gap. Germline V gene lookup returns CDR1 GTSNPN and CDR2 SVGIG (reference sequence). The CDR3 consists of 16 residues. The CDR3 is CAWSALSGPKYNEQFF. The CDR3 DNA sequence: TGTGCCTGGAGTGCCCTCTCGGGACCTAAATACAATGAGCAGTTCTTC.

The V call is TRBV21-1, the J call TRBJ1-4; the listed D gene, TRBD1, was not tested against the DNA. TRBV21-1 is recorded as a pseudogene. CDR3 length: 15 residues. The CDR3: CASSKARTGTLKLFF. CDR3 bases: TGTGCCAGCAGCAAAGCTAGGACAGGGACCTTGAAACTGTTTTTT.

The chain couples TRBV7-9 to TRBJ2-7; D gene ambiguous. The CDR3 runs to 13 residues. Germline V gene sequence: CDR1 SEHNR, CDR2 FQNEAQ (reference sequence). Trimming shortened V by 5 bases and J by 3 bases, and 11 bases separated the two germline ends. CDR3 loop: CASSPSSHYEQYF. DNA of the CDR3: TGTGCCAGCAGCCCCTCATCCCACTACGAGCAGTACTTC. Drawing the rest from reference TRBV7-9 and TRBJ2-7, the complete variable domain is DTGVSQNPRHKITKRGQNVTFRCDPISEHNRLYWYRQTLGQGPEFLTYFQNEAQLEKSRLLSDRFSAERPKGSFSTLEIQRTEQGDSAMYLCASSPSSHYEQYFGPGTRLTVT.

The chain links TRBV10-3 to TRBJ2-2; no reliable D call. CDR1 is ENHRY and CDR2 is SYGVKD in the germline V gene. This CDR3 comprises 12 residues. V shed 8 bases and J shed 4 bases, with 8 bases lying between them. In DNA form, the CDR3 reads TGTGCCATCCCCTTGTTCACCGGGGAGCTGTTTTTT. This translates into CAIPLFTGELFF.

The chain has TRBV7-9 and TRBJ2-7, with 12 bases fitting TRBD2. Germline loops: CDR1 SEHNR, CDR2 FQNEAQ (reference sequence). The CDR3 loop spans 15 amino acids. V lost 1 base, J lost 7 bases, and 5 bases stayed unmatched. In DNA form, the CDR3 reads TGTGCCAGCAGCTTAGTACTAGCGGGAGGTCGGGAGCAGTACTTC. Amino acid sequence: CASSLVLAGGREQYF.

CDR3 sequence (DNA): TGTGCCAGCAGTCAAATGGGGGGCGGATACGAGCAGTACTTC. Its translation is CASSQMGGGYEQYF. The chain joins TRBV2 to TRBJ2-7, with D perhaps assigned TRBD1 or TRBD2 (6 bases each). Germline V gives CDR1 SNHLY, CDR2 FYNNEI. The CDR3 has 14 amino acids. The ends were cut back, 5 bases at V and 4 bases at J, with 15 bases in the middle.

The CDR3 DNA reads TGTGCCAGCAGTGAATCCGGGGGTCCTAATGAAAAACTGTTTTTT. This codes for CASSESGGPNEKLFF. J is TRBJ1-4 and V is TRBV6-1, with a tentative D call TRBD1 (5 bases). CDR1 and CDR2 from the germline V gene are MNHNS and SASEGT. The CDR3 is 15 residues long. V lost 2 bases to trimming and J lost 3 bases, with 10 bases between them.

V and J are TRBV7-2 and TRBJ2-7; 15 nucleotides align to TRBD2. The junction had 17 bases not matched to a gene; V was cut back by 4 bases and J by 7 bases. CDR1 and CDR2 from the germline V gene are SGHTA and FQGNSA. The CDR3 runs to 19 residues. The CDR3 loop is CASSSTRTSGRAIFYEQYF. The DNA for the CDR3 is TGTGCCAGCAGCTCAACAAGGACTAGCGGGAGGGCCATTTTCTATGAGCAGTACTTC.

This chain joins TRBV5-1 and TRBJ2-2, with 9 bases matching TRBD2. CDR1 is SGHRS and CDR2 is YFSETQ in the germline V gene. V was clipped by 4 bases and J by 2 bases; unmatched bases: 6. The CDR3 totals 16 residues. The CDR3 protein is CASSPRGGRNTGELFF. CDR3 bases: TGCGCCAGCAGCCCGCGGGGGGGGCGAAACACCGGGGAGCTGTTTTTT.

J is TRBJ1-3 and V is TRBV18; the D is unclear. The germline CDR1 and CDR2 sequences are KGHSH and LQKENI. CDR3 length: 17 amino acids. Trimming took off 5 bases at V and 0 bases at J, with 17 bases between the two ends. CDR3 loop: CASSTNAAKLSGNTIYF. The CDR3 DNA reads as TGTGCCAGCTCAACGAATGCAGCAAAACTCTCTGGAAACACCATATATTTT.

This chain connects TRBV29-1 to TRBJ1-3; D might be TRBD1 (5 bases). The CDR3 loop spans 14 amino acids. From germline, CDR1 is SQVTM and CDR2 ANQGSEA. V lost 6 bases to trimming and J lost 3 bases, with 15 bases between them. The CDR3 sequence is CSVDEWGSGNTIYF. CDR3 nucleotide sequence: TGCAGCGTCGATGAATGGGGGAGTGGAAACACCATATATTTT.

The chain combines TRBV6-5 with TRBJ1-1, with 7 bases fitting TRBD1. The CDR3 is 15 residues long. The J segment lost 6 bases and the V segment lost 2 bases, leaving 9 bases of the junction unmatched. The germline V gene has CDR1 MNHEY and CDR2 SVGAGI. The CDR3, as DNA: TGTGCCAGCAGTTACCCGGGACAGTTAAGGGCTGAAGCTTTCTTT. This sequence encodes CASSYPGQLRAEAFF.

The CDR3 nucleotides are TGTGCCAGCAGCTTAGGTGGGAGCATCAATGAGCAGTTCTTC. Protein: CASSLGGSINEQFF. The rearrangement uses TRBV7-9 and TRBJ2-1, with D possibly TRBD2 on 5 matching bases. Germline V lookup: CDR1 SEHNR, CDR2 FQNEAQ (reference sequence). Trimming pared 1 base from V and 6 bases from J, leaving 10 bases between. This CDR3 contains 14 residues.

The chain is built from TRBV28 and TRBJ1-2; TRBD1 is a possible D gene (5 bases). Germline CDR1 MDHEN, CDR2 SYDVKM. The length of the CDR3 is 15 residues. Trimming stripped 6 bases from V and 5 bases from J, with 19 bases between. CDR3 residues: CASSPGGSQPYGYTF. DNA for the CDR3: TGTGCCAGCAGCCCCGGGGGGTCCCAGCCATATGGCTACACCTTC.

The rearrangement joins TRBV13 to TRBJ2-2; no clear D gene. CDR1 is PRHDT and CDR2 is FYEKMQ in the germline V gene (reference sequence). Trimming pared 1 base from V and 0 bases from J, leaving 6 bases between. The CDR3 totals 15 residues. In nucleotides, the CDR3 is TGTGCCAGCAGCTTAGCTGCTCCGAACACCGGGGAGCTGTTTTTT. Its translation is CASSLAAPNTGELFF.

This chain uses TRBV5-1 with TRBJ2-6; 7 positions match TRBD1. This CDR3 region has 19 residues. The J segment lost 2 bases and the V segment lost 1 base, leaving 12 bases of the junction unmatched. Germline values: CDR1 SGHRS, CDR2 YFSETQ. The DNA of the CDR3 is TGCGCCAGCAGCTTGAATCGGAACCAGGGGGTGGCTGGGGCCAACGTCCTGACTTTC. Amino acid sequence: CASSLNRNQGVAGANVLTF.

V usage is TRBV4-3 and J usage is TRBJ2-5, with 12 nucleotides matching TRBD2. Losses at the gene ends were 1 base for V and 4 bases for J; bases not matched to a gene: 4. This CDR3 is built from 16 residues. The germline CDR1 and CDR2 sequences are LGHNA and YSLEER. The CDR3 nucleotides read TGCGCCAGCAGCCAAGGACTAGCGGGAGCGTCAGAGACCCAGTACTTC. Protein sequence: CASSQGLAGASETQYF.

The rearrangement joins TRBV7-2 to TRBJ1-1; tentatively, D is TRBD1 (6 bases). This CDR3 contains 16 residues. Germline CDR1 SGHTA, CDR2 FQGNSA. Trimming took 4 bases from V and 5 from J, leaving 20 bases between them. CDR3 protein: CASSSVSQGLRTEAFF. CDR3 coding DNA: TGTGCCAGCAGCTCGGTCTCTCAGGGGTTGAGAACTGAAGCTTTCTTT. The whole variable domain, filled in from reference TRBV7-2 and TRBJ1-1, reads GAGVSQSPSNKVTEKGKDVELRCDPISGHTALYWYRQSLGQGLEFLIYFQGNSAPDKSGLPSDRFSAERTGGSVSTLTIQRTQQEDSAVYLCASSSVSQGLRTEAFFGQGTRLTVV.

The V call is TRBV6-5, the J call TRBJ1-2; D is ambiguous. The CDR3 is 15 residues long. Trimming cost V 5 bases and J 0 bases, with 13 bases left between them. CDR1 and CDR2 from the germline V gene are MNHEY and SVGAGI. The DNA of the CDR3 is TGTGCCAGCAGTACGTACAGAAAAGCTAACTATGGCTACACCTTC. Its protein is CASSTYRKANYGYTF.

The chain's CDR3 is CASTAPSGTGRYEQYF. In DNA, the CDR3 is TGTGCCAGCACCGCTCCCTCCGGGACAGGGCGCTACGAGCAGTACTTC. This sequence joins TRBV28 and TRBJ2-7, with 9 bases identical to TRBD1. Germline CDR1 reads MDHEN; CDR2 reads SYDVKM. Losses at the gene ends were 7 bases for V and 3 bases for J; bases not matched to a gene: 13. This CDR3 has 16 amino acids. The full variable domain, rest sourced from reference TRBV28 and TRBJ2-7, is DVKVTQSSRYLVKRTGEKVFLECVQDMDHENMFWYRQDPGLGLRLIYFSYDVKMKEKGDIPEGYSVSREKKERFSLILESASTNQTSMYLCASTAPSGTGRYEQYFGPGTRLTVT.

The genes are TRBV6-1 and TRBJ2-5; tentatively, D is TRBD1 (5 bases). CDR1 MNHNS and CDR2 SASEGT come from the germline V gene. CDR3 size: 15 residues. V dropped 1 base and J dropped 0 bases, with 9 bases sitting between them. In nucleotides, the CDR3 is TGTGCCAGCAGTGAAGATCCAGGGTACCAAGAGACCCAGTACTTC. Translating gives CASSEDPGYQETQYF.